One and the same sample provided the 7 T cell receptor beta chains below, sequenced in a study of blood T cell repertoires in COVID-19. Sequencing used immunoSEQ multiplex PCR; TCRdb keeps in-frame clones, though not all of them. The data hold under 200,000 clones, with over 80% observed a single time. The material sequenced was PBMCs or T cells enriched from blood (not recorded which). Receptor source: a woman aged 30 to 39 who had been exposed to COVID-19.

The chain recombines TRBV19 with TRBJ2-7, with a possible D match to TRBD2 (6 bases). Trimming shortened V by 5 bases and J by 4 bases, and 6 bases separated the two germline ends. The CDR3 runs to 11 residues. CDR1 and CDR2 (germline): LNHDA, SQIVND (reference sequence). DNA of the CDR3: TGTGCCAGTAGTGCGGGATACGAGCAGTACTTC. Its protein is CASSAGYEQYF.

V usage is TRBV7-2 and J usage is TRBJ1-5; TRBD1 might be the D (5 bases). The germline V and J ends were trimmed by 4 bases and 7 bases, with 8 bases remaining between them. There are 12 residues in the CDR3. Germline V CDR1 and CDR2: SGHTA, FQGNSA. In nucleotides, the CDR3 is TGTGCCAGCAGCTGGCAGGGCCAGCCCCAGCATTTT. As protein: CASSWQGQPQHF. Full variable domain (remainder filled in from reference TRBV7-2 and TRBJ1-5): GAGVSQSPSNKVTEKGKDVELRCDPISGHTALYWYRQSLGQGLEFLIYFQGNSAPDKSGLPSDRFSAERTGGSVSTLTIQRTQQEDSAVYLCASSWQGQPQHFGDGTRLSIL.

The chain joins TRBV7-2 to TRBJ1-2; D gene unclear. The CDR3 loop spans 13 amino acids. The V end lost 1 base, the J end lost 6 bases, and 9 bases lay between the germline ends. Germline V gene lookup returns CDR1 SGHTA and CDR2 FQGNSA. CDR3 sequence reads: CASSLVNSNGYTF. The DNA for the CDR3 is TGTGCCAGCAGCTTAGTGAACAGCAATGGCTACACCTTC.

This rearrangement joins TRBV2 to TRBJ2-7; possible D gene TRBD2, 5 bases. Trimming stripped 6 bases from V and 5 bases from J, with 23 bases between. From germline, CDR1 is SNHLY and CDR2 FYNNEI. CDR3 size: 16 residues. CDR3 amino acids: CASRPSAGGSGDEQYF. The DNA for the CDR3 is TGTGCCAGCAGACCCTCGGCGGGTGGGAGTGGGGACGAGCAGTACTTC.

Only one count was recorded for this clone. This chain joins TRBV10-2 and TRBJ1-1, with D hard to call. The CDR3 covers 14 residues. The germline V and J ends were trimmed by 4 bases and 4 bases, with 13 bases remaining between them. Germline V lookup: CDR1 WSHSY, CDR2 SAAADI. The CDR3 coding sequence is TGCGCCAGCAGTGCCTCGAACAGAGTCACTGAAGCTTTCTTT. It encodes CASSASNRVTEAFF.

The chain has TRBV29-1 and TRBJ2-3, with 12 bases matching TRBD2. The germline V gene has CDR1 SQVTM and CDR2 ANQGSEA. V lost 4 bases and J lost 2; bases outside the gene matches: 4. This CDR3 has 15 residues. The CDR3 DNA follows: TGCAGCGTTGGCGGACTAGCGGGGATCACAGATACGCAGTATTTT. Translated, it gives CSVGGLAGITDTQYF.

The chain employs TRBV5-1 and TRBJ1-4; TRBD1 might be the D (5 bases). Germline lookup yields CDR1 SGHRS and CDR2 YFSETQ. V was trimmed by 0 bases and J by 6 bases, leaving 12 bases between them. CDR3 length: 15 amino acids. Here the CDR3 DNA reads TGCGCCAGCAGCTTGGGGACAAGCCTGGATGAAAAACTGTTTTTT. Protein product: CASSLGTSLDEKLFF.